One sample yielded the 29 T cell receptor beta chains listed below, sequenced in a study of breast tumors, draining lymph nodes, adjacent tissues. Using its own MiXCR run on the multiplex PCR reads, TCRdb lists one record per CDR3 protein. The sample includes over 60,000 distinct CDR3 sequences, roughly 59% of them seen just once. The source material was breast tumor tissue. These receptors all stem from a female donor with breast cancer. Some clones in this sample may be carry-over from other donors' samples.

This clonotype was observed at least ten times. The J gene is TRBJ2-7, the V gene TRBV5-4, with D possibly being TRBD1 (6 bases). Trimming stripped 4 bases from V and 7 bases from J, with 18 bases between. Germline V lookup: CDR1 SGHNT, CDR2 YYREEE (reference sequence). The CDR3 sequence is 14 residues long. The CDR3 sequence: CASSPRQAAGEQYF. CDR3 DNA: TGTGCCAGCAGCCCAAGACAGGCGGCGGGTGAGCAGTACTTC. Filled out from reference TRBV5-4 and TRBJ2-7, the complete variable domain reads ETGVTQSPTHLIKTRGQQVTLRCSSQSGHNTVSWYQQALGQGPQFIFQYYREEENGRGNFPPRFSGLQFPNYSSELNVNALELDDSALYLCASSPRQAAGEQYFGPGTRLTVT.

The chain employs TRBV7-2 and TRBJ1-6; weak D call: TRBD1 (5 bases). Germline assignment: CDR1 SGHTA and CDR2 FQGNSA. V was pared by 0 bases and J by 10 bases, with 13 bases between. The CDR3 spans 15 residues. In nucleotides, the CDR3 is TGTGCCAGCAGCTTAGCTGGGCACGAGGGGTCACCCCTCCACTTT. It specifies CASSLAGHEGSPLHF.

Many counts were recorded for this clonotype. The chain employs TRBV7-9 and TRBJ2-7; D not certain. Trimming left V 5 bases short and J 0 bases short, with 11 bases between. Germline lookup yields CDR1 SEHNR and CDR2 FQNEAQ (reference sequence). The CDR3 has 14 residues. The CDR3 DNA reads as TGTGCCAGCAGCGAAGGACGGGCCTCCTACGAGCAGTACTTC. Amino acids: CASSEGRASYEQYF.

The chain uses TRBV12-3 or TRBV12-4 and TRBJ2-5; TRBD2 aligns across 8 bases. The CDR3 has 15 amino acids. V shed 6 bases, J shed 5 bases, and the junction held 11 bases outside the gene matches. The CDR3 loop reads CASSLPAGVGETQYF. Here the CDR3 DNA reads TGTGCCAGCAGCCTCCCAGCGGGAGTAGGGGAGACCCAGTACTTC.

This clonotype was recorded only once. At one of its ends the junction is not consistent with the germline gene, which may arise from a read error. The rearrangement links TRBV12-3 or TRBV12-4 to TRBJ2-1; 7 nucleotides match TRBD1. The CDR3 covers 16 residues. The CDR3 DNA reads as TGTGCCAGCAGTTTAGAGGGGGCAGGGGTCTTCCACGAGCAGTCCTTC. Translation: CASSLEGAGVFHEQSF.

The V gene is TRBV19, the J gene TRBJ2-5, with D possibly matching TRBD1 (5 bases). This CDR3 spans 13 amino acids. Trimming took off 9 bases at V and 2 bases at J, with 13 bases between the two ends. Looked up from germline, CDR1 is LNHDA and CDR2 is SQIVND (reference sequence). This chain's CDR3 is CASRGQGQETQYF. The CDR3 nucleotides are TGTGCCAGCCGTGGTCAGGGACAAGAGACCCAGTACTTC.

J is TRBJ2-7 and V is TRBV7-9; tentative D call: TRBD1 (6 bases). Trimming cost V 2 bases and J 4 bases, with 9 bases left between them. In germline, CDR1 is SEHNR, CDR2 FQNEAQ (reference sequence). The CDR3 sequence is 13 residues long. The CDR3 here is CASSLPGQYEQYF. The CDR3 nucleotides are TGTGCCAGCAGCTTACCCGGACAGTACGAGCAGTACTTC. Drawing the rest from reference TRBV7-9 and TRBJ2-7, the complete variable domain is DTGVSQNPRHKITKRGQNVTFRCDPISEHNRLYWYRQTLGQGPEFLTYFQNEAQLEKSRLLSDRFSAERPKGSFSTLEIQRTEQGDSAMYLCASSLPGQYEQYFGPGTRLTVT.

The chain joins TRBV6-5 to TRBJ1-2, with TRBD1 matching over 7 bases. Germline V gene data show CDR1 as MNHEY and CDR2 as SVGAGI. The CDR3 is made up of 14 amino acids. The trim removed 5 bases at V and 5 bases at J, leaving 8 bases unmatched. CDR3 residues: CASSLRDRRYGYTF. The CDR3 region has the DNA TGTGCCAGCAGTCTCCGGGACAGACGATATGGCTACACCTTC.

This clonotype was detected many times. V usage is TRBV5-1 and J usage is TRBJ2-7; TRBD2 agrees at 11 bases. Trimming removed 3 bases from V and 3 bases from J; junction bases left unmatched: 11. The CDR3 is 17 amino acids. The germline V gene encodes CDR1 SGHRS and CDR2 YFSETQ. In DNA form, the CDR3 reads TGCGCCAGCAGCTCAGCCGGGACTAGCGGTATATTCTACGAGCAGTACTTC. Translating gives CASSSAGTSGIFYEQYF. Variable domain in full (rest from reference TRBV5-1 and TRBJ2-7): KAGVTQTPRYLIKTRGQQVTLSCSPISGHRSVSWYQQTPGQGLQFLFEYFSETQRNKGNFPGRFSGRQFSNSRSEMNVSTLELGDSALYLCASSSAGTSGIFYEQYFGPGTRLTVT.

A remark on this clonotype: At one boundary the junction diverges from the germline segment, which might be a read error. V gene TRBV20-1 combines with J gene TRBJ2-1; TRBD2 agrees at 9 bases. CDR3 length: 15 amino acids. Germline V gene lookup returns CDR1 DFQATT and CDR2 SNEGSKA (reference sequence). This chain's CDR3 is CSARSASGTSNERFF. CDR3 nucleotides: TGCAGTGCCCGGTCGGCTAGCGGGACCTCCAATGAGCGGTTCTTC.

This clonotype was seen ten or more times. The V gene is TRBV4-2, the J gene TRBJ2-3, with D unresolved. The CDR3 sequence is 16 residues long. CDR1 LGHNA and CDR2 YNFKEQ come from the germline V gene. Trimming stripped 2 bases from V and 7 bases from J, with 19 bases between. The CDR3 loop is CASSQNAETSWYTQYF. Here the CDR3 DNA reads TGTGCCAGCAGCCAAAATGCGGAGACCTCTTGGTATACGCAGTATTTT.

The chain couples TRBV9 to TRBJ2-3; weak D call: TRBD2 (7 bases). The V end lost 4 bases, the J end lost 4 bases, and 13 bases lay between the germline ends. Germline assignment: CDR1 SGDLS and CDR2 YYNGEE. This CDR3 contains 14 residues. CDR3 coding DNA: TGTGCCAGCAGCTCCACGGGGGGCGCAGATACGCAGTATTTT. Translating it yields CASSSTGGADTQYF. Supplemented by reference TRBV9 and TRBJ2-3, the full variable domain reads DSGVTQTPKHLITATGQRVTLRCSPRSGDLSVYWYQQSLDQGLQFLIQYYNGEERAKGNILERFSAQQFPDLHSELNLSSLELGDSALYFCASSSTGGADTQYFGPGTRLTVL.

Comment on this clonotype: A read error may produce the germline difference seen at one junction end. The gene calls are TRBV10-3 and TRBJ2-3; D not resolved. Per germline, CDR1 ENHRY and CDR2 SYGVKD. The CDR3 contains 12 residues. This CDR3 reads CASSVHGDTQYF. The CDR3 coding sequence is TGTGCCAGCAGTGTCCACGGAGATACGCAGTATTTT.

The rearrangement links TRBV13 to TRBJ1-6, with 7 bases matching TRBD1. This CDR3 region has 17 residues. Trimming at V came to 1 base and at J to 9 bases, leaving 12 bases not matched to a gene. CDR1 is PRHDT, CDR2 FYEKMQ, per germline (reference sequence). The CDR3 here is CASSLVSGTVGGSPLHF. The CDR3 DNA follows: TGTGCCAGCAGCTTAGTTTCCGGGACAGTCGGGGGTTCACCCCTCCACTTT. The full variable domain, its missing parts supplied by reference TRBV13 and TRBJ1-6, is AAGVIQSPRHLIKEKRETATLKCYPIPRHDTVYWYQQGPGQDPQFLISFYEKMQSDKGSIPDRFSAQQFSDYHSELNMSSLELGDSALYFCASSLVSGTVGGSPLHFGNGTRLTVT.

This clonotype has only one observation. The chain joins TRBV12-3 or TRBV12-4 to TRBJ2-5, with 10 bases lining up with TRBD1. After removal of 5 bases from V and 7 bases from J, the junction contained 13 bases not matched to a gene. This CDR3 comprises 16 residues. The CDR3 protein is CASSPSGTGDYGTQYF. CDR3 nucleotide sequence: TGTGCCAGCAGTCCCAGCGGGACAGGGGATTATGGGACCCAGTACTTC.

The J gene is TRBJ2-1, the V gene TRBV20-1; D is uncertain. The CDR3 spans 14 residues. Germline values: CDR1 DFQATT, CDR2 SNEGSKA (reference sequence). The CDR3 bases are TGCAGCCTCCCTGGGCGGCAGAAACGGAATGAGCAGTTCTTC. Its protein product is CSLPGRQKRNEQFF.

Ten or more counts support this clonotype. The CDR3 region is CASSLQGVDSPLHF. Here the CDR3 DNA reads TGCGCCAGCAGCTTGCAGGGGGTCGATTCACCCCTCCACTTT. This sequence joins TRBV5-1 and TRBJ1-6; TRBD1 agrees at 7 bases. CDR3 length: 14 amino acids. Germline CDR1 reads SGHRS; CDR2 reads YFSETQ. J gave up 8 bases and V 1 base, and 3 bases lay outside the gene matches.

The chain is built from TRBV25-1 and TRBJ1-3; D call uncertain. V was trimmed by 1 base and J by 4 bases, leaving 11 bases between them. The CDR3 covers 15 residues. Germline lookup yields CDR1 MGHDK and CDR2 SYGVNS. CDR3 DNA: TGTGCCAGCAGTGAATTTCGAGGGCTCGGAAACACCATATATTTT. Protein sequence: CASSEFRGLGNTIYF.

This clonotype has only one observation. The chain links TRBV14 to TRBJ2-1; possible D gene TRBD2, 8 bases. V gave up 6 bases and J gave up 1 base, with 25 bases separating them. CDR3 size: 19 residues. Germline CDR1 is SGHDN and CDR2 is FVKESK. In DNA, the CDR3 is TGTGCCAGCAGTTTTGGACTAGCCTACAAGGGGGCGTCCTACAATGAGCAGTTCTTC. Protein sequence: CASSFGLAYKGASYNEQFF.

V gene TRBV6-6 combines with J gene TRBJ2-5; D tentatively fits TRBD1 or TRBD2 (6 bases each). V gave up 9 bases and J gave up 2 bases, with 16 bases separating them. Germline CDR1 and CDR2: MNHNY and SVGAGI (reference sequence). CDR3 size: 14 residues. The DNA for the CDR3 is TGTGCCAGTCGGGGGCCGCCCGATCAAGAGACCCAGTACTTC. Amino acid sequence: CASRGPPDQETQYF.

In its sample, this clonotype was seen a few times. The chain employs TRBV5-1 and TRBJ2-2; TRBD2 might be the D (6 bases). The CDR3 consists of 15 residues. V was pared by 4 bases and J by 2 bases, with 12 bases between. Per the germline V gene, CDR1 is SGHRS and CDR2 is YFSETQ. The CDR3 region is CASSVGTSNTGELFF. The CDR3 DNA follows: TGCGCCAGCAGCGTCGGGACTTCTAACACCGGGGAGCTGTTTTTT.

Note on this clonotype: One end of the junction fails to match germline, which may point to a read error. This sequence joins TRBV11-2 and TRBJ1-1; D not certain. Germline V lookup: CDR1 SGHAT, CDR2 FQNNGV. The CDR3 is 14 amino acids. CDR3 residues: CASSPEFSNTEACF. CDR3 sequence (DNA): TGTGCCAGCAGCCCCGAGTTCTCGAACACTGAAGCTTGCTTT.

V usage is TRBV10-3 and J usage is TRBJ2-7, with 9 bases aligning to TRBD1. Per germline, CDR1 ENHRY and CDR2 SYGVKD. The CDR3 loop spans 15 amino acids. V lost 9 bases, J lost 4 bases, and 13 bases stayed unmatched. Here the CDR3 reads CAIGGQGPLGYEQYV. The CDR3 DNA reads TGTGCCATAGGGGGACAGGGCCCTCTTGGGTACGAGCAGTACGTC.

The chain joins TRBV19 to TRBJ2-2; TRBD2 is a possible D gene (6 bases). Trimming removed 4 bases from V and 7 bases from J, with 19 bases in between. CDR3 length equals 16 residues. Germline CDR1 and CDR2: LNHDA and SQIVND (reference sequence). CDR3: CASSSNLEGLGGELFF. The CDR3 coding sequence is TGTGCCAGTAGTAGCAACCTGGAGGGCCTTGGCGGGGAGCTGTTTTTT.

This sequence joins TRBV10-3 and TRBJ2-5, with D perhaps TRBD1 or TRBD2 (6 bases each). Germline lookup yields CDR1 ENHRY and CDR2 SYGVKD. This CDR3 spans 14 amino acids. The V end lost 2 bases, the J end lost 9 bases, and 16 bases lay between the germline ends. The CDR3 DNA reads TGTGCCATCAGTGAGAGGGGGGCAAATCAGCCCCAGTACTTC. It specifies CAISERGANQPQYF.

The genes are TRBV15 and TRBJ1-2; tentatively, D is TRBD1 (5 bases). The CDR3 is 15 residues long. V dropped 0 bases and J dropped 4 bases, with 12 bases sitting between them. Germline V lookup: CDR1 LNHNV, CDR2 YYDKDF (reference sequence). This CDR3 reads CATSRDLGQPYGYTF. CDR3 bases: TGTGCCACCAGCAGAGATTTGGGGCAGCCCTATGGCTACACCTTC.

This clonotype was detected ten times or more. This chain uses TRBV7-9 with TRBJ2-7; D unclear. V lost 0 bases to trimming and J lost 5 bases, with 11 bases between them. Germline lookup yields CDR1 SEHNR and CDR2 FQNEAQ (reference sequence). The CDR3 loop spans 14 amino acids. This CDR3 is CASSLAMGGDEQYF. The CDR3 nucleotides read TGTGCCAGCAGCTTAGCGATGGGCGGAGACGAGCAGTACTTC.

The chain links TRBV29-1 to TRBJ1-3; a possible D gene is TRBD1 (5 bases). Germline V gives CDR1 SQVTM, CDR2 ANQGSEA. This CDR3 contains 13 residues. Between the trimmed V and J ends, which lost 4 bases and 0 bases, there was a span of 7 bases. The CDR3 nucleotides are TGCAGCGTTGTCAGGGACTCTGGAAACACCATATATTTT. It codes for CSVVRDSGNTIYF.

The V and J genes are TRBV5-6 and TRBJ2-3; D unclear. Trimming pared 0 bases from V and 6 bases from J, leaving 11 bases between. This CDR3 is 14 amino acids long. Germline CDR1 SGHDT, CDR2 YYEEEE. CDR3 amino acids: CASSLDGVRDTQYF. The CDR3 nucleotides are TGTGCCAGCAGCTTGGATGGGGTCAGGGATACGCAGTATTTT.